The TCR beta chain described here comes from a study of cytomegalovirus exposure and HLA in healthy donors. General study points: Among immune exposure information, only CMV serostatus was available. About 87% or about 30% of the time was how often most TCR beta V segments were productive, according to an earlier analysis. Later analysis identified a missense DCLRE1C variant that was linked to TCR beta V- and J-gene trimming.

60 Vbeta and 13 Jbeta primers were used in PCR. Here immunoSEQ multiplex PCR was the method, and the copy in TCRdb shows in-frame clones only, minus some. Found here are under 150,000 clones, more than 60% of them singletons; the top ten hold approximately 1.6%. About this clone: Antigen: not known.

Germline CDR1 reads SNHLY; CDR2 reads FYNNEI. V gave up 7 bases and J gave up 3 bases, with 13 bases separating them. The CDR3 runs to 13 residues. The chain carries TRBV2 and TRBJ2-7; TRBD1 might be the D (5 bases). Specimen: PBMCs. The receptor was isolated from a woman younger than 30 in good health and CMV-seronegative. The CDR3 DNA reads as TGTGCCAGCAAGCTAGGGGATTTCTACGAGCAGTACTTC. It specifies CASKLGDFYEQYF. Supplemented by reference TRBV2 and TRBJ2-7, the full variable domain reads EPEVTQTPSHQVTQMGQEVILRCVPISNHLYFYWYRQILGQKVEFLVSFYNNEISEKSEIFDDQFSVERPDGSNFTLKIRSTKLEDSAMYFCASKLGDFYEQYFGPGTRLTVT.